This T cell receptor (beta chain) was captured by sequencing in a study of blood T cells in healthy people across ages. Each donor's blood draw was approximately 10 milliliters of peripheral blood. Samples had at least 7 million PBMCs isolated from them. The use of a sample-barcoded 5' primer and a J-beta primer mix characterized a second PCR of about 6 to 12 cycles. Each CDR3 protein is one row after TCRdb ran MiXCR on the 5' RACE reads. There are around 800,000 distinct CDR3 sequences in the sample; around 68% occur only once, and 25% to 35% lies in the top ten. Overall study results and limits: Unsorted PBMCs blocked a conclusive comparison of naive and antigen-experienced cells.

Remarks on this clonotype: Its antigen is unidentified.

CDR1 and CDR2 from the germline V gene are DFQATT and SNEGSKA (reference sequence). The CDR3 runs to 16 residues. V was cut by 1 base and J by 2 bases, with 16 bases left in between. This chain connects TRBV20-1 to TRBJ2-3; possible D gene TRBD2, 7 bases. Sequenced sample: blood. The receptor comes from a man aged 30 to 39 in good health. The CDR3 DNA is TGCAGTGCTAGAGTACAAGGGGGGGGATACACAGATACGCAGTATTTT. Its protein product is CSARVQGGGYTDTQYF.